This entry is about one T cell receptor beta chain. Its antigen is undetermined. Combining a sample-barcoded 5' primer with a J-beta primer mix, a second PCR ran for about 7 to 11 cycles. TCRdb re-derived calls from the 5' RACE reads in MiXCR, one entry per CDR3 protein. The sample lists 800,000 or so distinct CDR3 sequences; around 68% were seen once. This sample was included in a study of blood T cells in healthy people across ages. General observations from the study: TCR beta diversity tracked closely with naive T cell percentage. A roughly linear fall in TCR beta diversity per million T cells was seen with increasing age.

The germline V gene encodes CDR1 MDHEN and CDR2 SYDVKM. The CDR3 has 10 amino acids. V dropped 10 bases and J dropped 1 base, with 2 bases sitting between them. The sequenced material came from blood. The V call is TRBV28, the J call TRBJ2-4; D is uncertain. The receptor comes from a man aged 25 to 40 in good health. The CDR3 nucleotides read TGTGCCACGGCCAAAAACATTCAGTACTTC. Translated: CATAKNIQYF.